A single T cell receptor (beta chain) is shown here with its context. This sample stems from a study of blood T cell repertoires in COVID-19. Study at large: Samples came from the United States, Italy and Spain, spanning acute and convalescent COVID-19.

Only in-frame clones appear in the TCRdb table, and some are missing; sequencing was by immunoSEQ multiplex PCR. The data contain just over 150,000 clones, just under 95% of them singletons. The V and J ends lost 2 bases and 3 bases respectively, with 14 bases between them. CDR1 and CDR2 from the germline V gene are SGHTA and FQGNSA. CDR3 size: 16 residues. J is TRBJ1-5 and V is TRBV7-2; D not certain. The TCR was taken from a woman aged 45-65 years with acute or convalescent COVID-19. Input material: peripheral blood. In DNA form, the CDR3 reads TGTGCCAGCAGCTTAAAAGGAGGACCAACCAATCAGCCCCAGCATTTT. Translated, it gives CASSLKGGPTNQPQHF.